These 30 T cell receptor beta chains were all obtained from the same sample, sequenced in a study of cytomegalovirus exposure and HLA in healthy donors. The PCR was carried out with 60 Vbeta primers and 13 Jbeta primers. Here immunoSEQ multiplex PCR was the method, and the copy in TCRdb shows in-frame clones only, minus some. The repertoire holds approximately 130,000 clones, with about 75% as singletons. The material sequenced was PBMCs. Source of these receptors: a woman in her 40s in good health and CMV-seronegative.

The chain is built from TRBV20-1 and TRBJ2-7, with a weak D call TRBD1 (5 bases). Germline CDR1 and CDR2: DFQATT and SNEGSKA (reference sequence). V was clipped by 7 bases and J by 7 bases, with 14 bases between them. The CDR3 loop spans 11 amino acids. CDR3 in DNA: TGCAGTGGTCGTGGGGCCGGTGAGCAGTACTTC. It encodes CSGRGAGEQYF.

This clone was seen more than once but under ten times. The CDR3 DNA follows: TGTGCCAGCTCACCTCAGGACATCTCAACTAATGAAAAACTGTTTTTT. It translates to CASSPQDISTNEKLFF. J is TRBJ1-4 and V is TRBV18; D is perhaps TRBD1 (5 bases). Deletions cut 3 bases from V and 0 bases from J, with 11 bases between. The germline V gene encodes CDR1 KGHSH and CDR2 LQKENI. The length of the CDR3 is 16 residues.

The chain combines TRBV9 with TRBJ1-3, with TRBD1 identical over 9 bases. The CDR3 consists of 17 residues. Germline CDR1 and CDR2: SGDLS and YYNGEE. Unmatched junction bases numbered 8, after V lost 0 bases and J lost 4 bases. CDR3 protein: CASSVGQGGSAGNTIYF. CDR3 in DNA: TGTGCCAGCAGCGTAGGACAGGGGGGCTCGGCGGGAAACACCATATATTTT.

The sample holds one count of this clone. The chain recombines TRBV28 with TRBJ1-4, with a weak D call TRBD1 (6 bases). Germline CDR1 MDHEN, CDR2 SYDVKM. The CDR3 loop spans 16 amino acids. V was pared by 2 bases and J by 6 bases, with 16 bases between. Here the CDR3 DNA reads TGTGCCAGCAGTTTACGGGAACAGGGACCCTATGAAAAACTGTTTTTT. It encodes CASSLREQGPYEKLFF.

The chain combines TRBV5-1 with TRBJ1-2; 7 bases map to TRBD1. Trimming took 0 bases from V and 7 from J; bases not matched to a gene: 9. Looked up from germline, CDR1 is SGHRS and CDR2 is YFSETQ. The CDR3 length is 15 residues. The CDR3 is CASSLEVQGMPGYTF. CDR3 DNA sequence: TGCGCCAGCAGCTTGGAAGTACAGGGGATGCCTGGCTACACCTTC.

The chain uses TRBV4-1 and TRBJ1-1; D unclear. Trimming pared 7 bases from V and 6 bases from J, leaving 21 bases between. CDR3 size: 15 residues. The germline gives CDR1 MGHRA, CDR2 YSYEKL. The DNA of the CDR3 is TGCGCCAGCACCTTATCTCCCTCGGGTAAGGCTGAAGCTTTCTTT. This sequence encodes CASTLSPSGKAEAFF.

There are a few counts of this clone. The chain carries TRBV27 and TRBJ2-3; maybe TRBD1 (6 bases). Germline loops: CDR1 MNHEY, CDR2 SMNVEV (reference sequence). The CDR3 spans 16 residues. V shed 5 bases and J shed 3 bases, with 18 bases lying between them. CDR3: CASSEFTGMRTDTQYF. The CDR3 nucleotides read TGTGCCAGCAGTGAGTTTACAGGGATGAGGACAGATACGCAGTATTTT.

The chain is built from TRBV15 and TRBJ2-5; 8 nucleotides line up with TRBD1. V was pared by 1 base and J by 5 bases, with 12 bases of the junction left unmatched. Germline V lookup: CDR1 LNHNV, CDR2 YYDKDF (reference sequence). CDR3 length: 17 amino acids. CDR3 amino acids: CATSRAHGTGPTETQYF. The CDR3 coding sequence is TGTGCCACCAGCAGAGCCCACGGGACAGGACCTACCGAGACCCAGTACTTC. Combining the CDR3 with reference TRBV15 and TRBJ2-5 gives the whole variable domain DAMVIQNPRYQVTQFGKPVTLSCSQTLNHNVMYWYQQKSSQAPKLLFHYYDKDFNNEADTPDNFQSRRPNTSFCFLDIRSPGLGDTAMYLCATSRAHGTGPTETQYFGPGTRLLVL.

This chain joins TRBV11-2 and TRBJ2-2; D unclear. The CDR3 extends over 14 amino acids. Looked up from germline, CDR1 is SGHAT and CDR2 is FQNNGV. V was trimmed by 0 bases and J by 6 bases, leaving 8 bases between them. CDR3 protein: CASSLEGHPGELFF. In DNA, the CDR3 is TGTGCCAGCAGCTTAGAGGGCCACCCCGGGGAGCTGTTTTTT.

The chain recombines TRBV28 with TRBJ2-1, with D tentatively TRBD2 (5 bases). Between the trimmed V and J ends, which lost 7 bases and 0 bases, there was a span of 10 bases. From germline, CDR1 is MDHEN and CDR2 SYDVKM. The CDR3 spans 14 residues. This CDR3 reads CASTLGSSYNEQFF. The CDR3 bases are TGTGCCAGCACATTGGGGAGCTCCTACAATGAGCAGTTCTTC.

The genes are TRBV4-1 and TRBJ1-4, with D maybe TRBD1 (6 bases). V dropped 4 bases and J dropped 5 bases, with 17 bases sitting between them. The CDR3 loop spans 16 amino acids. Germline lookup yields CDR1 MGHRA and CDR2 YSYEKL. The chain's CDR3 is CASSPGVGGQNEKLFF. The CDR3 DNA reads as TGCGCCAGCAGCCCCGGGGTTGGGGGACAAAATGAAAAACTGTTTTTT.

This chain uses TRBV5-1 with TRBJ1-4; 9 bases line up with TRBD1. The CDR3 runs to 15 residues. Germline loops: CDR1 SGHRS, CDR2 YFSETQ. V dropped 2 bases and J dropped 3; count of bases not matched to a gene: 2. The CDR3 reads CASSLQGAANEKLFF. CDR3 DNA sequence: TGCGCCAGCAGCTTACAGGGGGCAGCTAATGAAAAACTGTTTTTT.

The V and J genes are TRBV6-5 and TRBJ1-1; 7 bases fit TRBD1. In germline, CDR1 is MNHEY, CDR2 SVGAGI. The ends lost 5 bases at V and 5 bases at J; junction bases unmatched: 5. This CDR3 is 13 amino acids long. The CDR3 reads CASSLTGRTEAFF. The CDR3 DNA reads TGTGCCAGCAGTCTGACAGGGCGAACTGAAGCTTTCTTT.

The sample holds one count of this clone. The gene calls are TRBV28 and TRBJ1-1; D is possibly TRBD1 (5 bases). V gave up 5 bases and J gave up 1 base, with 11 bases separating them. The germline CDR1 and CDR2 sequences are MDHEN and SYDVKM. The CDR3 has 14 amino acids. The CDR3 DNA reads as TGTGCCAGCAGTCCCGGGGGTAGGAACACTGAAGCTTTCTTT. Residues: CASSPGGRNTEAFF.

This chain uses TRBV19 with TRBJ2-5; 9 bases are shared with TRBD1. V gave up 3 bases and J gave up 4 bases; unmatched junction bases: 6. CDR1 LNHDA and CDR2 SQIVND come from the germline V gene (reference sequence). The CDR3 loop spans 15 amino acids. In nucleotides, the CDR3 is TGTGCCAGTAGTATTGCCGGGACAGGGACAGAGACCCAGTACTTC. This encodes CASSIAGTGTETQYF.

The CDR3 region has the DNA TGTGCCAGCAGCCAAGATTCGTCTACGGGCTACACCTTC. Residues: CASSQDSSTGYTF. This chain connects TRBV14 to TRBJ1-2; D not resolved. The V end was cut by 0 bases, the J end by 8 bases, with 10 bases between. This CDR3 comprises 13 residues. CDR1 and CDR2 (germline): SGHDN, FVKESK.

Only one count was recorded for this clone. This rearrangement joins TRBV4-1 to TRBJ1-2; TRBD1 is a possible D gene (5 bases). The CDR3 covers 17 residues. V was shortened by 5 bases and J by 3 bases, with 22 bases between the two germline ends. Germline loops: CDR1 MGHRA, CDR2 YSYEKL. CDR3 DNA: TGCGCCAGCAGCTCTCTTCACTGGGGCAGGTCGGACTATGGCTACACCTTC. Protein: CASSSLHWGRSDYGYTF.

The V and J genes are TRBV7-2 and TRBJ2-3; D may match TRBD1 or TRBD2 (5 bases each). The V gene's germline CDR1 is SGHTA and CDR2 FQGNSA. Deletions cut 5 bases from V and 7 bases from J, with 10 bases between. The CDR3 runs 12 residues. The CDR3 here is CASSLGEYTQYF. The CDR3 bases are TGTGCCAGCAGCCTAGGGGAGTATACGCAGTATTTT.

This clone has just a few counts. The rearrangement links TRBV25-1 to TRBJ1-5, with D tentatively TRBD1 (5 bases). Germline V gene sequence: CDR1 MGHDK, CDR2 SYGVNS. V gave up 8 bases and J gave up 2 bases, with 13 bases separating them. The CDR3 spans 14 residues. As DNA, the CDR3 is TGTGCCAGCGCCCCCGGGGGAGGCAATCAGCCCCAGCATTTT. It is translated as CASAPGGGNQPQHF. Full variable domain (rest looked up from reference TRBV25-1 and TRBJ1-5): EADIYQTPRYLVIGTGKKITLECSQTMGHDKMYWYQQDPGMELHLIHYSYGVNSTEKGDLSSESTVSRIRTEHFPLTLESARPSHTSQYLCASAPGGGNQPQHFGDGTRLSIL.

Regarding this clone: Additional DNA sequences in this sample encode the identical CDR3. The chain is built from TRBV29-1 and TRBJ2-5; 7 bases match TRBD1. The CDR3 length is 12 residues. The trim removed 6 bases at V and 3 bases at J, leaving 4 bases unmatched. Per germline, CDR1 SQVTM and CDR2 ANQGSEA. CDR3 sequence reads: CSVRQGEETQYF. The CDR3 coding sequence is TGCAGCGTCAGACAGGGAGAAGAGACCCAGTACTTC.

About this clone itself: Other DNA sequences in this sample translate to the same CDR3. The chain joins TRBV7-2 to TRBJ1-2, with 9 bases matching TRBD1. This CDR3 is built from 14 residues. V was pared by 4 bases and J by 7 bases, with 7 bases of the junction left unmatched. Germline loops: CDR1 SGHTA, CDR2 FQGNSA. The DNA of the CDR3 is TGTGCCAGCAGCTCAACAGGGGGCGGAAGTGGCTACACCTTC. Protein sequence: CASSSTGGGSGYTF.

This sequence joins TRBV5-1 and TRBJ2-3, with 8 nucleotides matching TRBD1. From germline, CDR1 is SGHRS and CDR2 YFSETQ. This CDR3 region has 15 residues. V dropped 4 bases and J dropped 1; count of bases not matched to a gene: 5. The CDR3 protein is CASSLMTGGTDTQYF. The CDR3 region has the DNA TGCGCCAGCAGCCTGATGACAGGGGGCACAGATACGCAGTATTTT.

As concerns this clone: Relative to the germline gene, one junction end is altered; a read error may explain this. The CDR3 loop is CASSPDRGYEQYF. CDR3 sequence (DNA): TGTGCTAGCAGCCCGGACAGGGGCTACGAGCAGTACTTC. This rearrangement joins TRBV7-7 to TRBJ2-7; 9 nucleotides line up with TRBD1. Germline lookup yields CDR1 SSHAT and CDR2 FNYEAQ (reference sequence). The CDR3 has 13 residues.

A note on this clone: An end of the junction does not agree with germline; a read error may underlie this. This sequence joins TRBV7-7 and TRBJ1-1; D gene ambiguous. In germline, CDR1 is SSHAT, CDR2 FNYEAQ (reference sequence). The CDR3 contains 13 residues. CDR3 DNA sequence: TGTGCTAGCAGCTTAAGGACTGACACTGAAGCTTTCTTT. Protein sequence: CASSLRTDTEAFF.

This chain links TRBV19 with TRBJ2-1; 11 bases are a match to TRBD2. CDR3 size: 17 residues. Germline-derived CDR1 and CDR2 are LNHDA and SQIVND (reference sequence). With V trimmed by 5 bases and J by 5 bases, 11 bases remained unmatched. CDR3 loop: CASSARSGTSGNNEQFF. The CDR3 DNA sequence: TGTGCCAGTAGTGCCCGAAGTGGGACTAGCGGCAACAATGAGCAGTTCTTC.

CDR3 coding DNA: TGTGCCAGCAGCCTGACCCAGGAGGATAATTCACCCCTCCACTTT. Translation: CASSLTQEDNSPLHF. V gene TRBV9 combines with J gene TRBJ1-6, with D uncertain. This CDR3 is built from 15 residues. Looked up from germline, CDR1 is SGDLS and CDR2 is YYNGEE. V was trimmed by 4 bases and J by 5 bases, leaving 13 bases between them.

The J gene is TRBJ1-2, the V gene TRBV20-1, with 7 bases matching TRBD1. The V gene end was trimmed by 6 bases and the J gene end by 6 bases; junction bases not matched to a gene: 4. Germline loops: CDR1 DFQATT, CDR2 SNEGSKA (reference sequence). This CDR3 comprises 11 residues. The CDR3 DNA reads as TGCAGTGCCAAACAGGGGAATGGCTACACCTTC. The encoded protein is CSAKQGNGYTF.

This chain links TRBV5-1 with TRBJ2-5; 9 bases fit TRBD2. The V gene's germline CDR1 is SGHRS and CDR2 YFSETQ. V lost 3 bases to trimming and J lost 2 bases; unmatched junction nucleotides: 8. This CDR3 spans 16 amino acids. Written as DNA, the CDR3 is TGCGCCAGCAGCTCCGGGGCGGGGGGGGCGCAAGAGACCCAGTACTTC. Protein sequence: CASSSGAGGAQETQYF.

This rearrangement joins TRBV4-1 to TRBJ1-5; maybe TRBD1 (5 bases). There are 18 residues in the CDR3. CDR1 is MGHRA, CDR2 YSYEKL, per germline. Trimming took off 0 bases at V and 4 bases at J, with 19 bases between the two ends. CDR3 protein: CASSQDSTGEGRNQPQHF. The DNA of the CDR3 is TGCGCCAGCAGCCAAGATTCGACGGGGGAGGGACGAAATCAGCCCCAGCATTTT.

This rearrangement joins TRBV5-1 to TRBJ2-1, with 9 bases fitting TRBD1. Germline lookup yields CDR1 SGHRS and CDR2 YFSETQ. The trim removed 4 bases at V and 4 bases at J, leaving 9 bases unmatched. The length of the CDR3 is 16 residues. CDR3 protein: CASSASTGGSYNEQFF. The CDR3 DNA is TGCGCCAGCAGCGCCTCGACAGGGGGATCTTACAATGAGCAGTTCTTC.